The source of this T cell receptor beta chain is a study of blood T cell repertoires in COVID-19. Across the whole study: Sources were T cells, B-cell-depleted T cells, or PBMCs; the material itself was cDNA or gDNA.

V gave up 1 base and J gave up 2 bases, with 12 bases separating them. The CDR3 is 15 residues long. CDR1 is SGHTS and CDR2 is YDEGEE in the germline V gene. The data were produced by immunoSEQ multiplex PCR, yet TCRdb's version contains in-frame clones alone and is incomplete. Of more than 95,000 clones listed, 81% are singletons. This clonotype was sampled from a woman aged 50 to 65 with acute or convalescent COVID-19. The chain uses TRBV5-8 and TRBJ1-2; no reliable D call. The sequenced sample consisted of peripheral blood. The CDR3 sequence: CASSLWITANYGYTF. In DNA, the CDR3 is TGTGCCAGCAGCTTGTGGATTACAGCCAACTATGGCTACACCTTC.